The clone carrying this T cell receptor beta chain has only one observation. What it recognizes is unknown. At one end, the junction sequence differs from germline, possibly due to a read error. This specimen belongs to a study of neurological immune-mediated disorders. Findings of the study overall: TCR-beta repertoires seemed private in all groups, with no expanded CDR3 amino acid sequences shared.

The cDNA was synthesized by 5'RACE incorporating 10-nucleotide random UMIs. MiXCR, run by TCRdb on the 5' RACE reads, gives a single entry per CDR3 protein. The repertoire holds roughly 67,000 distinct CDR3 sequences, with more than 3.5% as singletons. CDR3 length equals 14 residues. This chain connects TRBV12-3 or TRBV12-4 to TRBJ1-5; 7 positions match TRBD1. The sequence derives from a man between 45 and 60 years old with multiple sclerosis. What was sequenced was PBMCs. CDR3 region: CASSSEGANQPQNF. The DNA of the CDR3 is TGTGCCAGCAGTTCCGAGGGGGCGAATCAGCCCCAGAATTTT.